Presented here are 5 T cell receptor beta chains from one specimen sequenced in a study of metastatic and nonmetastatic thyroid tumors (dated by TCRdb to 2018 to 2020). No treatment had been received by any patient before thyroid surgery. Receptor libraries were prepared by PCR. The sequencer listed for this sample is Illumina HiSeq 4000. TCRdb passed the public sequencing reads through fastp at Q25 and MiXCR, retaining productive beta sequences. The sample table contains tens of thousands of clones; only one count was recorded for roughly 25% of them. The ten largest clones represent 9.2% of the sample. Sequencing input: blood. These receptors all come from a female donor with papillary thyroid cancer or a benign thyroid nodule (not recorded which). Some clones in this sample may be carry-over from other donors' samples.

This clone was seen many times. The V gene is TRBV20-1, the J gene TRBJ1-1, with 11 positions matching TRBD1. Germline loops: CDR1 DFQATT, CDR2 SNEGSKA (reference sequence). J was trimmed by 0 bases and V by 3 bases; bases with no gene match: 0. The CDR3 has 14 residues. The CDR3 DNA sequence: TGCAGTGCTAGGGACAGGGGGCTGAACACTGAAGCTTTCTTT. This translates into CSARDRGLNTEAFF.

This clone was counted ten times or more. The chain joins TRBV4-3 to TRBJ2-3, with 8 positions matching TRBD1. V lost 4 bases, J lost 2 bases, and 5 bases stayed unmatched. Germline lookup yields CDR1 LGHNA and CDR2 YSLEER. This CDR3 region has 15 residues. The CDR3: CASSRDRRTTDTQYF. In nucleotides, the CDR3 is TGCGCCAGCAGCCGGGACAGGCGGACCACAGATACGCAGTATTTT.

The rearrangement joins TRBV11-2 to TRBJ2-7, with D possibly matching TRBD2 (5 bases). CDR1 SGHAT and CDR2 FQNNGV come from the germline V gene. CDR3 length: 16 amino acids. Trimming stripped 1 base from V and 1 base from J, with 14 bases between. The CDR3 reads CASSLVGGMRSYEQYF. The CDR3 coding sequence is TGTGCCAGCAGCTTAGTTGGAGGCATGCGGTCCTACGAGCAGTACTTC.

This clone was seen many times. The chain employs TRBV28 and TRBJ1-4; D gene ambiguous. CDR1 MDHEN and CDR2 SYDVKM come from the germline V gene. The ends were cut back, 7 bases at V and 8 bases at J, with 11 bases in the middle. The CDR3 covers 12 residues. CDR3 sequence (DNA): TGTGCCAGCAAATCCCCGGGGGAAAAACTGTTTTTT. This encodes CASKSPGEKLFF.

This clone was counted at least ten times. This chain connects TRBV9 to TRBJ2-5; D gene uncertain. Germline lookup yields CDR1 SGDLS and CDR2 YYNGEE. V was pared by 0 bases and J by 5 bases, with 8 bases between. The CDR3 loop spans 13 amino acids. The CDR3 DNA reads TGTGCCAGCAGCGTAGGGCAGGCGGAGACCCAGTACTTC. This codes for CASSVGQAETQYF.